The clone carrying this T cell receptor beta chain was recorded a few times. Antigen specificity is unknown. The CDR3 runs to 16 residues. Germline-derived CDR1 and CDR2 are SGDLS and YYNGEE. V was pared by 4 bases and J by 3 bases, with 5 bases of the junction left unmatched. The data derive from a study of cytomegalovirus exposure and HLA in healthy donors. General study points: A list of 150 to 200 TCR beta chains associated with cytomegalovirus was given. TCR beta V- and J-gene trimming, according to a later analysis, was linked to a missense DCLRE1C variant. Being productive about 87% or about 30% of the time was typical of most TCR beta V segments in an earlier analysis.

The PCR employed 60 Vbeta primers together with 13 Jbeta primers. Clones were read by immunoSEQ multiplex PCR, and TCRdb kept only the in-frame ones, dropping some. The sample has 130,000 or so clones; more than 60% are singletons. Sequencing was done on a sample of PBMCs. The chain joins TRBV9 to TRBJ2-1, with 12 bases lining up with TRBD2. This TCR derives from a young man in good health and CMV-seronegative. CDR3 in amino acids: CASSNRLAGVYNEQFF. The CDR3 DNA is TGTGCCAGCAGCAATCGACTAGCGGGGGTCTACAATGAGCAGTTCTTC.